The next 7 T cell receptor beta chains were all read from a single sample in a study of CD8 T cells in ankylosing spondylitis. Each CDR3 protein gets one entry after TCRdb re-called the 5' RACE reads with MiXCR. The sample lists about 170,000 distinct CDR3 sequences, 15% to 20% occurring once. Sample: blood, either unsorted or a sorted T cell fraction (not recorded which). These receptor sequences come from a male donor with ankylosing spondylitis or in good health (not recorded which).

This clonotype was seen many times. In DNA form, the CDR3 reads TGCGCCAGCAGCCGGTGGACAGGCGCGAACACCGGGGAGCTGTTTTTT. It specifies CASSRWTGANTGELFF. The chain carries TRBV5-1 and TRBJ2-2; 7 bases fit TRBD1. The V segment lost 4 bases and the J segment 0 bases; nucleotides outside the gene matches: 6. The CDR3 has 16 amino acids. Germline V gene sequence: CDR1 SGHRS, CDR2 YFSETQ.

The chain recombines TRBV19 with TRBJ1-5, with D maybe TRBD1 (6 bases). Germline V CDR1 and CDR2: LNHDA, SQIVND (reference sequence). The V end was cut by 2 bases, the J end by 5 bases, with 7 bases between. The CDR3 has 13 residues. The CDR3 here is CASSINRDQPQHF. Written as DNA, the CDR3 is TGTGCCAGTAGTATAAACAGGGATCAGCCCCAGCATTTT.

The chain has TRBV18 and TRBJ2-1; 9 positions match TRBD2. V lost 2 bases to trimming and J lost 7 bases; unmatched junction nucleotides: 12. CDR1 and CDR2 (germline): KGHSH, LQKENI. CDR3 size: 17 residues. CDR3 DNA sequence: TGTGCCAGCTCACCATCTACGCTAGCGGGATTGGGGAATGAGCAGTTCTTC. This translates into CASSPSTLAGLGNEQFF.

The V and J genes are TRBV10-3 and TRBJ1-1; D gene ambiguous. This CDR3 is 13 amino acids long. Trimming took off 0 bases at V and 7 bases at J, with 9 bases between the two ends. Per germline, CDR1 ENHRY and CDR2 SYGVKD. Here the CDR3 DNA reads TGTGCCATCAGTGAGTCGGGTCCGAATGAAGCTTTCTTT. It is translated as CAISESGPNEAFF.

This clonotype was seen many times. The chain employs TRBV5-5 and TRBJ2-2, with D perhaps TRBD1 (5 bases). Per germline, CDR1 SGHKS and CDR2 YYEKEE (reference sequence). The V and J ends lost 3 bases and 1 base respectively, with 7 bases between them. The CDR3 is 14 amino acids. As DNA, the CDR3 is TGTGCCAGCAGCTCTGGACAGAACACCGGGGAGCTGTTTTTT. The encoded protein is CASSSGQNTGELFF.

This clonotype was detected ten times or more. The V gene is TRBV29-1, the J gene TRBJ2-7; D call uncertain. Trimming took 2 bases from V and 5 from J, leaving 19 bases between them. The germline gives CDR1 SQVTM, CDR2 ANQGSEA. The CDR3 runs 15 residues. CDR3 amino acids: CSVEFSSSVGDEQYF. As DNA, the CDR3 is TGCAGCGTTGAATTCAGCTCCAGCGTAGGCGACGAGCAGTACTTC.

V is TRBV27 and J is TRBJ2-5; maybe TRBD2 (5 bases). CDR3 length equals 11 residues. Germline V CDR1 and CDR2: MNHEY, SMNVEV (reference sequence). V lost 3 bases and J lost 7, with 6 bases in between. The CDR3 DNA reads TGTGCCAGCAGTTTCAGCGGGACCCAGTACTTC. Amino acids: CASSFSGTQYF.